This T cell receptor beta chain was identified in a study of metastatic and nonmetastatic thyroid tumors (TCRdb year 2020). Context from the whole study: For patients with malignant and with benign thyroid disease, the researchers compared repertoires between peripheral blood samples and tumor or nodule tissue samples.

This clone has a count of ten or more. This receptor's antigen is unknown. Base qualities were left out, and no much larger clone turns up one base away. Unmatched junction bases come to 6, with V trimmed by 7 bases and J by 5 bases. CDR1 MNHNS and CDR2 SASEGT were looked up in the germline V gene. The CDR3 has 15 amino acids, counting the end cysteine and phenylalanine. The DNA shown is the 45-base CDR3, in frame from base 1. Libraries were made using PCR. These reads were obtained on an Illumina HiSeq 4000. High-throughput sequencing was used to profile the TCR beta-chain CDR3 region of every patient. The authors processed their data as follows. A classifier to discriminate distant-metastatic papillary thyroid cancer patients was built from CDR3 differences across clinicopathological groups. To measure repertoire diversity the researchers used the Shannon index, while the Morisita-Horn index served to gauge how similar the tumor and blood repertoires were. TCRdb trimmed the raw reads at Q25, called clones with MiXCR and kept productive beta chains. TCRdb assigned the V and J calls; the authors' analysis was not used. In this sample the table shows about 40,000 clones, around 16% of which occur a single time. The ten biggest clones cover about a tenth of the sample.

What the authors observed across the whole study: TCR beta diversity was reported as significantly higher in malignant tumors than in benign nodules, in both blood and tumor samples.

None of the patients had been given any treatment before thyroid surgery. Using T-cell receptor beta sequencing, the study looked back at clinical samples from patients collected from the early 2010s to the late 2010s. The specimen was tumor tissue. The chain uses TRBV6-1 and TRBJ1-6; TRBD1 lines up with 9 middle nucleotides. This TCR was recovered from a female donor with papillary thyroid cancer or a benign thyroid nodule (not recorded which). Some clones in this sample may be carry-over from other donors' samples. The CDR3 has the sequence CASTYRGLDNSPLHF. The DNA reads TGTGCCAGCACCTACAGGGGGCTAGATAATTCACCCCTCCACTTT.